The 21 T cell receptor beta chains listed next were all sequenced from one sample in a study of cytomegalovirus exposure and HLA in healthy donors. The PCR used 60 Vbeta and 13 Jbeta primers. Assay used: immunoSEQ multiplex PCR; TCRdb lists only in-frame clones, some missing. The data contain approximately 180,000 clones, roughly 79% of them singletons. Specimen: PBMCs. Every receptor here comes from a male donor in good health and CMV-seronegative.

The chain couples TRBV9 to TRBJ1-3; 10 bases match TRBD1. CDR1 SGDLS and CDR2 YYNGEE come from the germline V gene. J was trimmed by 4 bases and V by 0 bases; bases with no gene match: 1. CDR3 length: 15 residues. CDR3 loop: CASSVGDRGGNTIYF. DNA of the CDR3: TGTGCCAGCAGCGTAGGGGACAGGGGAGGAAACACCATATATTTT.

The V and J genes are TRBV7-9 and TRBJ1-1; D may be TRBD1 (5 bases). Germline V gene lookup returns CDR1 SEHNR and CDR2 FQNEAQ (reference sequence). The CDR3 runs to 12 residues. Trimming took 1 base from V and 8 from J, leaving 8 bases between them. The CDR3 region has the DNA TGTGCCAGCAGCTTAGATCCAGGGGAAGCTTTCTTT. This encodes CASSLDPGEAFF.

This clone appeared a few times. This rearrangement joins TRBV9 to TRBJ2-3; D uncertain. From germline, CDR1 is SGDLS and CDR2 YYNGEE. V was clipped by 2 bases and J by 6 bases, with 13 bases between them. The CDR3 length is 14 residues. The CDR3 DNA sequence: TGTGCCAGCAGCGTGAACTATCATGGTGATACGCAGTATTTT. Translation gives CASSVNYHGDTQYF.

This sequence joins TRBV28 and TRBJ2-4, with a tentative D call TRBD2 (5 bases). The CDR3 totals 12 residues. Trimming removed 6 bases from V and 11 bases from J, with 14 bases in between. Germline V gives CDR1 MDHEN, CDR2 SYDVKM. The chain's CDR3 is CASSPDSRVQYF. In nucleotides, the CDR3 is TGTGCCAGCAGCCCGGATTCGCGGGTTCAGTACTTC.

The rearrangement joins TRBV7-2 to TRBJ2-1; TRBD2 might be the D (5 bases). Trimming took off 11 bases at V and 1 base at J, with 15 bases between the two ends. Germline V CDR1 and CDR2: SGHTA, FQGNSA. The CDR3 has 14 residues. CDR3 sequence reads: CAHGAPGSYNEQFF. Here the CDR3 DNA reads TGTGCCCACGGAGCCCCGGGATCCTACAATGAGCAGTTCTTC.

The chain recombines TRBV28 with TRBJ2-7, with 10 bases identical to TRBD2. Trimming cost V 6 bases and J 2 bases; bases outside gene matches: 7. Germline CDR1 MDHEN, CDR2 SYDVKM. This CDR3 comprises 15 residues. CDR3 nucleotide sequence: TGTGCCAGCAGACCTCCGGGACTAGCGACCTACGAGCAGTACTTC. Residues: CASRPPGLATYEQYF.

The genes are TRBV6-6 and TRBJ1-2, with 7 nucleotides matching TRBD1. CDR3 length: 16 residues. Germline V gene lookup returns CDR1 MNHNY and CDR2 SVGAGI (reference sequence). With V trimmed by 6 bases and J by 2 bases, 12 bases remained unmatched. CDR3 sequence: CASSPLGGQKNYGYTF. Written as DNA, the CDR3 is TGTGCCAGCAGCCCATTAGGGGGACAGAAAAACTATGGCTACACCTTC.

The chain couples TRBV4-1 to TRBJ2-6; 7 nucleotides match TRBD2. Trimming at V came to 3 bases and at J to 3 bases, leaving 8 bases not matched to a gene. The CDR3 is 17 amino acids. Germline CDR1 is MGHRA and CDR2 is YSYEKL. CDR3 sequence: CASSHPGEGLGANVLTF. Here the CDR3 DNA reads TGCGCCAGCAGCCACCCGGGGGAGGGCCTTGGGGCCAACGTCCTGACTTTC.

Details on this clone: Compared with germline, one end of the junction differs, possibly owing to a read error. J is TRBJ1-1 and V is TRBV7-9; TRBD1 matches at 8 bases. The CDR3 runs 14 residues. The V gene's germline CDR1 is SEHNR and CDR2 FQNEAQ (reference sequence). CDR3: CSSSLGQGETEAFF. CDR3 nucleotide sequence: TGTTCCAGCAGCTTAGGACAGGGAGAGACTGAAGCTTTCTTT.

The genes are TRBV28 and TRBJ1-5; tentative D call: TRBD1 (6 bases). The germline V gene has CDR1 MDHEN and CDR2 SYDVKM. The CDR3 has 15 residues. Trimming removed 0 bases from V and 2 bases from J, with 8 bases in between. CDR3 region: CASSLWSGGNQPQHF. CDR3 coding DNA: TGTGCCAGCAGTTTATGGTCAGGGGGCAATCAGCCCCAGCATTTT.

The V and J genes are TRBV7-2 and TRBJ1-5; TRBD1 agrees at 11 bases. The CDR3 is 16 residues long. Trimming at V came to 2 bases and at J to 10 bases, leaving 10 bases not matched to a gene. Germline values: CDR1 SGHTA, CDR2 FQGNSA. The CDR3 loop reads CASSLWGGQGVHPQHF. CDR3 nucleotides: TGTGCCAGCAGCTTATGGGGGGGACAGGGGGTTCATCCCCAGCATTTT.

This clone showed up just a few times. This rearrangement joins TRBV28 to TRBJ1-1; D remains ambiguous. The V end lost 2 bases, the J end lost 1 base, and 8 bases lay between the germline ends. Germline-derived CDR1 and CDR2 are MDHEN and SYDVKM. The CDR3 spans 14 residues. CDR3 residues: CASSLPPGNTEAFF. In nucleotides, the CDR3 is TGTGCCAGCAGTTTACCCCCAGGGAACACTGAAGCTTTCTTT.

This clone was recorded a few times. This chain connects TRBV27 to TRBJ2-7; 7 bases align to TRBD2. CDR1 MNHEY and CDR2 SMNVEV come from the germline V gene (reference sequence). V lost 8 bases and J lost 0; bases outside the gene matches: 1. The CDR3 spans 12 residues. CDR3 region: CASGGDSYEQYF. The CDR3 DNA sequence: TGTGCCAGCGGGGGGGACTCCTACGAGCAGTACTTC.

About this clone itself: The same CDR3 arises from other DNA sequences in this sample as well. The rearrangement uses TRBV28 and TRBJ2-6; no reliable D call. The germline gives CDR1 MDHEN, CDR2 SYDVKM. The CDR3 has 14 amino acids. V was clipped by 3 bases and J by 0 bases, with 3 bases between them. The CDR3 DNA reads TGTGCCAGCAGTTTGAGCTCTGGGGCCAACGTCCTGACTTTC. Amino acids: CASSLSSGANVLTF.

The gene calls are TRBV27 and TRBJ1-4; 8 nucleotides agree with TRBD1. CDR3 length: 16 amino acids. Losses at the gene ends were 5 bases for V and 5 bases for J; bases not matched to a gene: 10. The germline V gene has CDR1 MNHEY and CDR2 SMNVEV (reference sequence). This CDR3 is CASSQGQGTYNEKLFF. In nucleotides, the CDR3 is TGTGCCAGCAGTCAAGGACAGGGAACGTACAATGAAAAACTGTTTTTT.

This clone was seen more than once but under ten times. This chain joins TRBV4-2 and TRBJ1-2; TRBD1 agrees at 8 bases. The germline V gene encodes CDR1 LGHNA and CDR2 YNFKEQ. V shed 0 bases, J shed 6 bases, and the junction held 9 bases outside the gene matches. The CDR3 runs 16 residues. The CDR3 nucleotides are TGTGCCAGCAGCCAAGATCCGGTAGGACAGGGCGATGGCTACACCTTC. This sequence encodes CASSQDPVGQGDGYTF.

CDR3 sequence: CAWSSGSSYNEQFF. In nucleotides, the CDR3 is TGTGCCTGGAGCAGCGGGAGCTCCTACAATGAGCAGTTCTTC. The rearrangement uses TRBV30 and TRBJ2-1; 8 bases align to TRBD2. CDR1 and CDR2 (germline): GTSNPN, SVGIG (reference sequence). Trimming cost V 3 bases and J 0 bases; bases outside gene matches: 1. The CDR3 is 14 amino acids. Full variable domain (missing parts from reference TRBV30 and TRBJ2-1): SQTIHQWPATLVQPVGSPLSLECTVEGTSNPNLYWYRQAAGRGLQLLFYSVGIGQISSEVPQNLSASRPQDRQFILSSKKLLLSDSGFYLCAWSSGSSYNEQFFGPGTRLTVL.

The chain carries TRBV27 and TRBJ1-4, with TRBD1 matching over 10 bases. This CDR3 is 15 amino acids long. From germline, CDR1 is MNHEY and CDR2 SMNVEV (reference sequence). Trimming at V came to 1 base and at J to 8 bases, leaving 4 bases not matched to a gene. Written as DNA, the CDR3 is TGTGCCAGCAGTTTATACGGGACAGGGGACGAAAAACTGTTTTTT. Encoded protein: CASSLYGTGDEKLFF.

The chain combines TRBV7-2 with TRBJ1-4, with 9 bases matching TRBD1. The CDR3 runs 15 residues. Germline values: CDR1 SGHTA, CDR2 FQGNSA. The trim removed 1 base at V and 7 bases at J, leaving 4 bases unmatched. CDR3 in amino acids: CASSLDETGGEKLFF. DNA for the CDR3: TGTGCCAGCAGCTTAGATGAGACAGGGGGTGAAAAACTGTTTTTT.

This clone came up once. The J gene is TRBJ2-1, the V gene TRBV4-1; D perhaps matches TRBD2 (5 bases). The CDR3 runs to 13 residues. V was shortened by 4 bases and J by 9 bases, with 13 bases between the two germline ends. Germline CDR1 MGHRA, CDR2 YSYEKL. This chain's CDR3 is CASSLVGAPEQFF. The DNA for the CDR3 is TGCGCCAGCAGCCTCGTGGGAGCCCCTGAGCAGTTCTTC.

This clone has only a few counts. The chain has TRBV7-9 and TRBJ2-1, with D possibly TRBD2 on 5 matching bases. CDR1 and CDR2 from the germline V gene are SEHNR and FQNEAQ (reference sequence). V was cut by 3 bases and J by 5 bases, with 8 bases left in between. The CDR3 has 13 amino acids. The CDR3 DNA follows: TGTGCCAGCAGCTTGGACTGGGACAATGAGCAGTTCTTC. Protein product: CASSLDWDNEQFF.